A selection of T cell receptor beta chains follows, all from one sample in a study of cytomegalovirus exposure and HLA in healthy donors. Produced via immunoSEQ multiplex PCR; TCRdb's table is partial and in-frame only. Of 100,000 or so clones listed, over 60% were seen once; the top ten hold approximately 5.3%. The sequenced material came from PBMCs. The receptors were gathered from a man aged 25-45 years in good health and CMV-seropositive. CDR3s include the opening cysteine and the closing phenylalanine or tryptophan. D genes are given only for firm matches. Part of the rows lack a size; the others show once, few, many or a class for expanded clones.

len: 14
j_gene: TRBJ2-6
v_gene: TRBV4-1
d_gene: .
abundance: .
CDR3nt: TGCGCCAGCAGCCCGTCCCCTGGGGCCAACGTCCTGACTTTC
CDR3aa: CASSPSPGANVLTF

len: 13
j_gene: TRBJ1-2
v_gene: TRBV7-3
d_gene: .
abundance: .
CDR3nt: TGTGCCAGCAGTGCCACAGGGAACTATGGCTACACCTTC
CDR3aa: CASSATGNYGYTF

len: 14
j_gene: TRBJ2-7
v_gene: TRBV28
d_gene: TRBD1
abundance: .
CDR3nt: TGTGCCAGCAGTTTAGTGGACAGGGATCACGAGCAGTACTTC
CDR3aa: CASSLVDRDHEQYF

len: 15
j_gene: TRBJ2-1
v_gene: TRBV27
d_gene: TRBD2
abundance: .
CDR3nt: TGTGCCAGCAGCGACGGACTAGCGGGAAACAATGAGCAGTTCTTC
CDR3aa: CASSDGLAGNNEQFF

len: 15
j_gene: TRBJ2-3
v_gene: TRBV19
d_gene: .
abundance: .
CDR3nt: TGTGCCAGTACCCCGCCGGGACACCACACAGATACGCAGTATTTT
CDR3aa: CASTPPGHHTDTQYF

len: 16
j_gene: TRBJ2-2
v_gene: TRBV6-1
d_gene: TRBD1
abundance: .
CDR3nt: TGTGCCAGCAGTGAAGCGATTCCAGGGGGCCCCGGGGAGCTGTTTTTT
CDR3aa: CASSEAIPGGPGELFF

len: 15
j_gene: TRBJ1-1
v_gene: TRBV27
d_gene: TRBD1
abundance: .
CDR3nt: TGTGCCAGCAGTCCTCTTGGAACAGGGGGCACTGAAGCTTTCTTT
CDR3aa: CASSPLGTGGTEAFF

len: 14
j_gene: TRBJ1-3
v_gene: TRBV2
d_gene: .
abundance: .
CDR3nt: TGTGCCAGAGAGGGAATAGACTCTGGAAACACCATATATTTT
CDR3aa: CAREGIDSGNTIYF

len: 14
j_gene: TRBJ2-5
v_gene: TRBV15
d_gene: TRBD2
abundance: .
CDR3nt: TGTGCCACCAGCAGGACTAGCGGGAGTGAGACCCGGTACTTC
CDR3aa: CATSRTSGSETRYF

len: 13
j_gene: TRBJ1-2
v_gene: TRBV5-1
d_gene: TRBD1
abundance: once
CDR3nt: TGCGCCAAGCCGGGACAGCCTAACTATGGCTACACCTTC
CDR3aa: CAKPGQPNYGYTF

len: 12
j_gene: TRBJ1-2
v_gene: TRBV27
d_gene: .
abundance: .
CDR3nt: TGTGCCAGCAGTCTACAGGGTAATGGCTACACCTTC
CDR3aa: CASSLQGNGYTF

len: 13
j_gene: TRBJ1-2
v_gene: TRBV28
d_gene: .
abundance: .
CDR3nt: TGTGCCAGCGGGGGGGGGAGCCACTATGGCTACACCTTC
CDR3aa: CASGGGSHYGYTF

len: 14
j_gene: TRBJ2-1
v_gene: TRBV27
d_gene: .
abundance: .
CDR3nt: TGTGCCAGCAGTCCAGGACTCCTGGGGAATGAGCAGTTCTTC
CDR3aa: CASSPGLLGNEQFF

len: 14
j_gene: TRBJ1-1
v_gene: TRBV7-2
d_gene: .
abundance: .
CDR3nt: TGTGCCAGCAGCTTAGGGTTGGTGGTAAGAGGAGCTTTCTTT
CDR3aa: CASSLGLVVRGAFF